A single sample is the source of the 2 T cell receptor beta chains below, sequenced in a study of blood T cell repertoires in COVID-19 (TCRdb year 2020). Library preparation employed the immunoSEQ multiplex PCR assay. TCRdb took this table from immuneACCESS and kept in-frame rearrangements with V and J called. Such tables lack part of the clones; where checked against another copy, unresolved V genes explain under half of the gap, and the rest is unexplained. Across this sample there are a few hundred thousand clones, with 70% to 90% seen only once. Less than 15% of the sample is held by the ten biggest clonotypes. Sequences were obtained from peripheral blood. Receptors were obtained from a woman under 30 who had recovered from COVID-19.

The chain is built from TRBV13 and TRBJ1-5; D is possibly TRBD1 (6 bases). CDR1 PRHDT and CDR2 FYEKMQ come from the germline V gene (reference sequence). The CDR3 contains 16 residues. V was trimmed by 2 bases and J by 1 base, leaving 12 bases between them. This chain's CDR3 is CASSLIQGASNQPQHF. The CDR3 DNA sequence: TGTGCCAGCAGCTTAATACAGGGCGCAAGCAATCAGCCCCAGCATTTT.

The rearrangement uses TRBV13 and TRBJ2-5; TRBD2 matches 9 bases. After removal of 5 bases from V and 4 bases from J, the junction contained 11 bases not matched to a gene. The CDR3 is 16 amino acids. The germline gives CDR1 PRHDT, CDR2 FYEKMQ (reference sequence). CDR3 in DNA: TGTGCCAGCAGCCCGCGGGGGGGAGGATCTAGAGAGACCCAGTACTTC. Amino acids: CASSPRGGGSRETQYF.